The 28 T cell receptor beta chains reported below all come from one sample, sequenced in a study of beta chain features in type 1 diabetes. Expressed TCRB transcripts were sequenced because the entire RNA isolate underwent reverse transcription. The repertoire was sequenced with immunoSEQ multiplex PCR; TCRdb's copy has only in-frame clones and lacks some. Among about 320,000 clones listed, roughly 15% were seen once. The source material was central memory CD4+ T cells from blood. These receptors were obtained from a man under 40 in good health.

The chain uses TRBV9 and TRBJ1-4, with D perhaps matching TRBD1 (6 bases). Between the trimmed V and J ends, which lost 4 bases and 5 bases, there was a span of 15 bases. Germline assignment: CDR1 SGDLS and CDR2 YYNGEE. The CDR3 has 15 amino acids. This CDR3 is CASSPAGTKNEKLFF. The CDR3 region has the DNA TGTGCCAGCAGCCCCGCCGGGACAAAGAATGAAAAACTGTTTTTT.

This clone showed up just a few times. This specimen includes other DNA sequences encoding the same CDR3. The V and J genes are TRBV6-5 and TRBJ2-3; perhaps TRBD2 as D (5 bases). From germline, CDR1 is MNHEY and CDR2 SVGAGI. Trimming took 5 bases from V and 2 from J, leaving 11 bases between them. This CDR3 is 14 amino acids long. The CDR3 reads CASSVTGITDTQYF. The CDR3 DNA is TGTGCCAGCAGTGTTACCGGGATCACAGATACGCAGTATTTT.

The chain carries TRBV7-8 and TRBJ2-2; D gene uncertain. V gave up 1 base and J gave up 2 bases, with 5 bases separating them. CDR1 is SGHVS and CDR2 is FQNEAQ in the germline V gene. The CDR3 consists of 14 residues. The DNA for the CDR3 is TGTGCCAGCAGCTTAGAGGGTAACACCGGGGAGCTGTTTTTT. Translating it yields CASSLEGNTGELFF.

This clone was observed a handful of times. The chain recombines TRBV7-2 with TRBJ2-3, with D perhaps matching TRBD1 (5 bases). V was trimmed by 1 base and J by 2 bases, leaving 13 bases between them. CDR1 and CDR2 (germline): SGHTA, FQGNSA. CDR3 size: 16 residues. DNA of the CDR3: TGTGCCAGCAGCTTAGTTCGTGGGGCTAACACAGATACGCAGTATTTT. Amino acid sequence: CASSLVRGANTDTQYF. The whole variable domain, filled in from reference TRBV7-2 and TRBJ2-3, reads GAGVSQSPSNKVTEKGKDVELRCDPISGHTALYWYRQSLGQGLEFLIYFQGNSAPDKSGLPSDRFSAERTGGSVSTLTIQRTQQEDSAVYLCASSLVRGANTDTQYFGPGTRLTVL.

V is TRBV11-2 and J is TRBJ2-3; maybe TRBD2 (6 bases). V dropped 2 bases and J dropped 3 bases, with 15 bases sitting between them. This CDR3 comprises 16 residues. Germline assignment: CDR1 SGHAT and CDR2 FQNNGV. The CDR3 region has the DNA TGTGCCAGCAGCTTAATGGCGGGAACCCCTACAGATACGCAGTATTTT. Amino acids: CASSLMAGTPTDTQYF.

CDR3: CASSPGPSQYF. The CDR3 DNA is TGTGCCAGCAGCCCAGGTCCCTCCCAGTACTTC. The chain carries TRBV11-3 and TRBJ2-5; D not certain. This CDR3 comprises 11 residues. V lost 5 bases and J lost 9, with 10 bases in between. Per the germline V gene, CDR1 is SGHNT and CDR2 is YENEEA.

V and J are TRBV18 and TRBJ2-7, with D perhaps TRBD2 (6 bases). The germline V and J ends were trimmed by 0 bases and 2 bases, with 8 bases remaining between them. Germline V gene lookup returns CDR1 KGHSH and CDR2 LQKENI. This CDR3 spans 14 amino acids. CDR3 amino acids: CASSPPLATYEQYV. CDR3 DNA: TGTGCCAGCTCACCACCACTAGCAACCTACGAGCAGTACGTC.

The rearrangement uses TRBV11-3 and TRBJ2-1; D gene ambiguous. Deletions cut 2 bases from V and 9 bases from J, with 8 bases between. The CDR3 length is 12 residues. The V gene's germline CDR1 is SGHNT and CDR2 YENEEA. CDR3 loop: CASSLKGPEQFF. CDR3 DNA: TGTGCCAGCAGCTTAAAGGGCCCTGAGCAGTTCTTC.

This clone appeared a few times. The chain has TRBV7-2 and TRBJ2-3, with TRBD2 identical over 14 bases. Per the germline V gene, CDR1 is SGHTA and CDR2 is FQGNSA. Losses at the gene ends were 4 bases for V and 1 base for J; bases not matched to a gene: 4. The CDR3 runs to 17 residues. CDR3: CASSWTSGGPRTDTQYF. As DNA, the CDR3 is TGTGCCAGCAGCTGGACTAGCGGGGGGCCTCGCACAGATACGCAGTATTTT.

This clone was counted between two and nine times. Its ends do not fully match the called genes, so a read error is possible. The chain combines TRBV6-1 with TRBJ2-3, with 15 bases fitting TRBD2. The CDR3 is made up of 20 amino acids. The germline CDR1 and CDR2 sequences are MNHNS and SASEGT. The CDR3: CASREGTSGGQVVRTDTQYF. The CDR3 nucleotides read TGTGCCAGCAGGGAAGGGACTAGCGGGGGGCAGGTGGTTCGGACAGATACGCAGTATTTT.

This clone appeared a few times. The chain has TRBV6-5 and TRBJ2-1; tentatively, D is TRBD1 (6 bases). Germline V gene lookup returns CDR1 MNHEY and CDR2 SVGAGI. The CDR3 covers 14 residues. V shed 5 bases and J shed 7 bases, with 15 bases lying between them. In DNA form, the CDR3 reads TGTGCCAGCAGTATAACAGGGAATCAGAATGAGCAGTTCTTC. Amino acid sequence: CASSITGNQNEQFF.

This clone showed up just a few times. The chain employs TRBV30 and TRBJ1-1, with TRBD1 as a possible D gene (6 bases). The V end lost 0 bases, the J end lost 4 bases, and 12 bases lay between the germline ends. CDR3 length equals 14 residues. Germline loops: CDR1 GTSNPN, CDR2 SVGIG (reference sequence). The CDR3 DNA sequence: TGTGCCTGGAGTGTTGGGGGGCCTGGCACTGAAGCTTTCTTT. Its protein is CAWSVGGPGTEAFF.

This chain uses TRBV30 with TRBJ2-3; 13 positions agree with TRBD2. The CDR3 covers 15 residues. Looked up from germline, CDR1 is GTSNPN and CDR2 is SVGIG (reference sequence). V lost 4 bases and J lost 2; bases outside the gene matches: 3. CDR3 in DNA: TGTGCCTGGAAGGGACTAGCGGGATTCACAGATACGCAGTATTTT. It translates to CAWKGLAGFTDTQYF.

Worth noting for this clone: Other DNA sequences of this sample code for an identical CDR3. This CDR3 reads CASSLTGGTEAFF. The DNA of the CDR3 is TGTGCCAGCAGCCTGACAGGGGGCACTGAAGCTTTCTTT. V and J are TRBV7-8 and TRBJ1-1; TRBD1 matches at 9 bases. The V gene end was trimmed by 5 bases and the J gene end by 4 bases; junction bases not matched to a gene: 2. Germline V gene data show CDR1 as SGHVS and CDR2 as FQNEAQ. This CDR3 region has 13 residues.

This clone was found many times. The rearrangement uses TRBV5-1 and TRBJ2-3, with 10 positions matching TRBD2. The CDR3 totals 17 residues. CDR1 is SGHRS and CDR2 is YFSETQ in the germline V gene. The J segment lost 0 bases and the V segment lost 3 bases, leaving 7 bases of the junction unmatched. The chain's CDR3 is CASSYGLAAASTDTQYF. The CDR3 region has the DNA TGCGCCAGCAGCTATGGACTAGCGGCTGCTAGCACAGATACGCAGTATTTT.

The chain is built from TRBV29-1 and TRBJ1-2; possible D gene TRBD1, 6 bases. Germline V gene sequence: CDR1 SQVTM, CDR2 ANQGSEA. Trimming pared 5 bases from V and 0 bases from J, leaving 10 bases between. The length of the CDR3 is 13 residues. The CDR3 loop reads CSVTGRANYGYTF. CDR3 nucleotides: TGCAGCGTTACAGGGAGGGCTAACTATGGCTACACCTTC.

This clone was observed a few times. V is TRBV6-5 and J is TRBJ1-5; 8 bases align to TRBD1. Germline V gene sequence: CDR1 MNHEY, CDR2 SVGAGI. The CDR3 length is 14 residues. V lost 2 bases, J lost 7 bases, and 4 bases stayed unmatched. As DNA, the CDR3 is TGTGCCAGCAGTTACCTGGCAGGGGGCCAGCCCCAGCATTTT. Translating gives CASSYLAGGQPQHF.

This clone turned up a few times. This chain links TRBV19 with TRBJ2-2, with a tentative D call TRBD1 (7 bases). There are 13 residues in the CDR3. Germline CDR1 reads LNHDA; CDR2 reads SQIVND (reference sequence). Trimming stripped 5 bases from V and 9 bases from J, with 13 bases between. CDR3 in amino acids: CASSRPGGRELFF. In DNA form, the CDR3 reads TGTGCCAGTAGTCGACCAGGGGGGCGGGAGCTGTTTTTT.

The CDR3 bases are TGTGCCAGCAGCTTAGCCTTTGAACGGGAAGATACGCAGTATTTT. As protein: CASSLAFEREDTQYF. The rearrangement joins TRBV7-3 to TRBJ2-3; a weak D match, TRBD2 (5 bases). The CDR3 extends over 15 amino acids. Germline V gene sequence: CDR1 SGHTA, CDR2 FQGTGA. Trimming cost V 2 bases and J 5 bases, with 14 bases left between them.

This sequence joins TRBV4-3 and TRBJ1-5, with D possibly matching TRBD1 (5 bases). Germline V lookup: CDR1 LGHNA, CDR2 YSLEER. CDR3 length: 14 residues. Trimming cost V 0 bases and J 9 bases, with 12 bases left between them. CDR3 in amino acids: CASSQDQRGRPQHF. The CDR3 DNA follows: TGCGCCAGCAGCCAAGATCAACGGGGACGGCCCCAGCATTTT.

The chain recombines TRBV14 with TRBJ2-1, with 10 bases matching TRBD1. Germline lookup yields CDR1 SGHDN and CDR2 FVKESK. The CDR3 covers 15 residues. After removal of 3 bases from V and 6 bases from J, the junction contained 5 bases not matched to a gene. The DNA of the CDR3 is TGTGCCAGCAGCCACGGACAGGGGGTCCTCAATGAGCAGTTCTTC. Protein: CASSHGQGVLNEQFF.

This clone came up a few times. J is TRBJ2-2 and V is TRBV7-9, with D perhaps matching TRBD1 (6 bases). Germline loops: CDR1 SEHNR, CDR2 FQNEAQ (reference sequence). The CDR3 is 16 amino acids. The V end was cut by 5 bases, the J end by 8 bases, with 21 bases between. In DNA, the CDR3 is TGTGCCAGCAGCGCCCCTCGGGACATTCTTCGGGGGGAGCTGTTTTTT. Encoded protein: CASSAPRDILRGELFF. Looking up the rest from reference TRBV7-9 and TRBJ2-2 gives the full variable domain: DTGVSQNPRHKITKRGQNVTFRCDPISEHNRLYWYRQTLGQGPEFLTYFQNEAQLEKSRLLSDRFSAERPKGSFSTLEIQRTEQGDSAMYLCASSAPRDILRGELFFGEGSRLTVL.

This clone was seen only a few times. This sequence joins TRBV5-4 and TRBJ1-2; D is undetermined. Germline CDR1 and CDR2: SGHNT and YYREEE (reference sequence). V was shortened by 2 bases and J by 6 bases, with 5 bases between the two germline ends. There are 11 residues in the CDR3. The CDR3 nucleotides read TGTGCCAGCAGCTTTGGGGATGGCTACACCTTC. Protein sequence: CASSFGDGYTF.

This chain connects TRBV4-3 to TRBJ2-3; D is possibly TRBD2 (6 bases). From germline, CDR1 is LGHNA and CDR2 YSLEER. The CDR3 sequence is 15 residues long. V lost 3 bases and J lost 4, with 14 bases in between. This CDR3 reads CASSQTSGSPDTQYF. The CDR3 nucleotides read TGCGCCAGCAGCCAGACTAGTGGTTCGCCAGATACGCAGTATTTT.

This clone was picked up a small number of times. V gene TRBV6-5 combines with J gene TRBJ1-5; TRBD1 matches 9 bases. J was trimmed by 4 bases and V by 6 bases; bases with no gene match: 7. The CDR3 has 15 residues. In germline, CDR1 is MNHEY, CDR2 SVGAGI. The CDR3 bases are TGTGCCAGCAGCCTGGGACAGGGAAGGAATCAGCCCCAGCATTTT. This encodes CASSLGQGRNQPQHF.

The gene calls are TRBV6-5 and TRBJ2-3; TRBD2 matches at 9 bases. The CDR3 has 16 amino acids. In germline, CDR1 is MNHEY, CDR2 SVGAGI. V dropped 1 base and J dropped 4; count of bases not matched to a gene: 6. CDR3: CASSYWSGGPADTQYF. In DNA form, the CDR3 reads TGTGCCAGCAGTTACTGGAGCGGGGGGCCCGCAGATACGCAGTATTTT.

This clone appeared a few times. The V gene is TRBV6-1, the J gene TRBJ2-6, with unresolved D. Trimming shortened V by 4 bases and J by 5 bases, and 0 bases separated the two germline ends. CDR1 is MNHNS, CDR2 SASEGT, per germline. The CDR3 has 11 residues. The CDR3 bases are TGTGCCAGCAGTGGGGCCAACGTCCTGACTTTC. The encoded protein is CASSGANVLTF.

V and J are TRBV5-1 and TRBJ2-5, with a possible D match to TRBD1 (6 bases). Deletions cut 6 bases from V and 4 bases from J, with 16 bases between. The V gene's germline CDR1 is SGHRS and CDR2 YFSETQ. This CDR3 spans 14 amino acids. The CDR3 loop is CASTPDAGVETQYF. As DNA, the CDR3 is TGCGCCAGCACCCCGGACGCAGGGGTAGAGACCCAGTACTTC.